These 19 T cell receptor beta chains originate from one sample sequenced in a study of identical twins' blood T cells. Each CDR3 protein is one row after TCRdb ran MiXCR on the 5' RACE reads. The table includes 400,000 or so distinct CDR3 sequences, over 25% detected once. The sample taken for sequencing was PBMCs. Receptor source: a woman between 18 and 49 years old in good health.

This chain connects TRBV20-1 to TRBJ1-2, with 7 bases matching TRBD1. The CDR3 runs 12 residues. CDR1 and CDR2 (germline): DFQATT, SNEGSKA (reference sequence). V lost 0 bases and J lost 7; bases outside the gene matches: 2. The CDR3 DNA reads TGCAGTGCTAGAGATTCAGGGGGTGGCTACACCTTC. As protein: CSARDSGGGYTF.

Many counts were recorded for this clonotype. The chain employs TRBV7-8 and TRBJ2-7, with 8 bases matching TRBD1. V shed 5 bases, J shed 3 bases, and the junction held 3 bases outside the gene matches. CDR3 length: 13 residues. Germline loops: CDR1 SGHVS, CDR2 FQNEAQ. The chain's CDR3 is CASSVGQGYEQYF. The CDR3 DNA follows: TGTGCCAGCAGCGTTGGACAGGGCTACGAGCAGTACTTC.

CDR3 DNA sequence: TGTGCCAGCAGCCCACCCGGGACCGCCGCGGACACCATATATTTT. Its translation is CASSPPGTAADTIYF. The rearrangement uses TRBV14 and TRBJ1-3; possibly TRBD1 for D (5 bases). This CDR3 contains 15 residues. Trimming pared 4 bases from V and 8 bases from J, leaving 18 bases between. Germline V gene lookup returns CDR1 SGHDN and CDR2 FVKESK. The complete variable domain, with remaining parts taken from reference TRBV14 and TRBJ1-3, reads EAGVTQFPSHSVIEKGQTVTLRCDPISGHDNLYWYRRVMGKEIKFLLHFVKESKQDESGMPNNRFLAERTGGTYSTLKVQPAELEDSGVYFCASSPPGTAADTIYFGEGSWLTVV.

This clonotype was observed a handful of times. The rearrangement uses TRBV3-2 and TRBJ2-3; TRBD2, the table's D call, lacks a check against the DNA. TRBV3-2 is classified as a pseudogene. This CDR3 has 16 amino acids. The DNA for the CDR3 is TGTGCCAGCAGCCTTGGTTCGGGGACTAAGGCAGATACGCAGTATTTT. This gives the protein CASSLGSGTKADTQYF.

This clonotype was counted a few times. The CDR3 is CSAFITGENSPLHF. The DNA of the CDR3 is TGCAGTGCTTTCATCACAGGGGAAAATTCACCCCTCCACTTT. V is TRBV20-1 and J is TRBJ1-6; 7 nucleotides match TRBD1. V lost 5 bases, J lost 7 bases, and 8 bases stayed unmatched. The CDR3 runs 14 residues. Germline V gene lookup returns CDR1 DFQATT and CDR2 SNEGSKA (reference sequence).

The gene calls are TRBV3-1 and TRBJ2-3; the D is unclear. Per the germline V gene, CDR1 is LGHDT and CDR2 is YNNKEL (reference sequence). V was cut by 6 bases and J by 1 base, with 11 bases left in between. The CDR3 consists of 14 residues. The CDR3 nucleotides read TGTGCCAGCAGTCCGCCCCCGGGCACAGATACGCAGTATTTT. This sequence encodes CASSPPPGTDTQYF.

This clonotype was observed a handful of times. J is TRBJ1-1 and V is TRBV12-3 or TRBV12-4, with 12 bases aligning to TRBD1. The J segment lost 1 base and the V segment lost 3 bases, leaving 6 bases of the junction unmatched. This CDR3 region has 17 residues. The CDR3 protein is CASSLWDRGRGNTEAFF. CDR3 coding DNA: TGTGCCAGCAGTTTGTGGGACAGGGGGCGCGGGAACACTGAAGCTTTCTTT.

This clonotype was seen more than once but under ten times. This rearrangement joins TRBV12-3 or TRBV12-4 to TRBJ2-1, with a weak D call TRBD2 (5 bases). Trimming took 7 bases from V and 4 from J, leaving 23 bases between them. This CDR3 has 17 residues. The CDR3 sequence is CASILGWWRLCYNEQFF. The CDR3 DNA reads as TGTGCCAGCATCTTGGGGTGGTGGAGACTATGTTACAATGAGCAGTTCTTC.

This clonotype was seen repeatedly, ten times or more. The rearrangement joins TRBV11-2 to TRBJ2-2; D is tentatively TRBD1 or TRBD2 (5 bases each). Germline-derived CDR1 and CDR2 are SGHAT and FQNNGV. This CDR3 is 16 amino acids long. V lost 6 bases and J 4 bases, leaving 18 bases between the germline ends. Here the CDR3 reads CASRDMTKGSTGELFF. The DNA of the CDR3 is TGTGCCAGCAGAGACATGACTAAGGGGAGCACCGGGGAGCTGTTTTTT.

This clonotype was picked up many times. The CDR3 spells CSAPFMGSTDTQYF. Written as DNA, the CDR3 is TGCAGTGCGCCCTTTATGGGGAGCACAGATACGCAGTATTTT. The chain carries TRBV20-1 and TRBJ2-3, with D unresolved. The CDR3 totals 14 residues. V lost 6 bases and J lost 0, with 13 bases in between. Germline loops: CDR1 DFQATT, CDR2 SNEGSKA (reference sequence).

Only a few counts were recorded for this clonotype. This sequence joins TRBV29-1 and TRBJ2-3; D not certain. Per germline, CDR1 SQVTM and CDR2 ANQGSEA. This CDR3 contains 16 residues. Trimming stripped 7 bases from V and 6 bases from J, with 26 bases between. The CDR3 protein is CSALDDGVSMWDTQYF. CDR3 bases: TGCAGCGCCTTGGACGACGGCGTATCCATGTGGGATACGCAGTATTTT.

The chain recombines TRBV5-1 with TRBJ2-1; 12 bases align to TRBD2. V shed 3 bases, J shed 7 bases, and the junction held 8 bases outside the gene matches. The CDR3 has 16 amino acids. Germline loops: CDR1 SGHRS, CDR2 YFSETQ. The CDR3 region is CASSSSSGGAGNEQFF. The CDR3 DNA follows: TGCGCCAGCAGCTCGTCTAGCGGGGGGGCTGGGAATGAGCAGTTCTTC.

In regard to this clonotype: A much larger clone differs by one base, so this may be a read error. This likely comes from a read error, as the CDR3 has no conserved phenylalanine or tryptophan at its end. This chain uses TRBV18 with TRBJ1-1; D is perhaps TRBD1 (6 bases). The CDR3 contains 13 residues. V lost 5 bases, J lost 1 base, and 8 bases lay in between. Germline loops: CDR1 KGHSH, CDR2 LQKENI. The CDR3 coding sequence is TGTGCCAGCTCAGCACAGGGGAACACTGAAGCTTTCCTT. Translation: CASSAQGNTEAFL.

The genes are TRBV18 and TRBJ2-5, with D unclear. The CDR3 consists of 12 residues. In germline, CDR1 is KGHSH, CDR2 LQKENI. Trimming stripped 0 bases from V and 5 bases from J, with 4 bases between. CDR3 sequence: CASSPPAETQYF. CDR3 bases: TGTGCCAGCTCACCACCGGCTGAGACCCAGTACTTC.

The rearrangement joins TRBV29-1 to TRBJ1-2, with D unresolved. There are 11 residues in the CDR3. V was pared by 6 bases and J by 7 bases, with 12 bases between. Germline values: CDR1 SQVTM, CDR2 ANQGSEA. The CDR3 protein is CSVPNMGGYTF. The CDR3 DNA is TGCAGCGTCCCAAACATGGGTGGCTACACCTTC.

In its sample, this clonotype was seen a few times. The J gene is TRBJ2-2, the V gene TRBV18, with D possibly TRBD1 on 5 matching bases. This CDR3 comprises 12 residues. Germline assignment: CDR1 KGHSH and CDR2 LQKENI. V dropped 3 bases and J dropped 10 bases, with 9 bases sitting between them. The CDR3 DNA follows: TGTGCCAGCTCACCGACAGACTTGGAGCTGTTTTTT. This gives the protein CASSPTDLELFF. Full variable domain (outside the CDR3, taken from reference TRBV18 and TRBJ2-2): NAGVMQNPRHLVRRRGQEARLRCSPMKGHSHVYWYRQLPEEGLKFMVYLQKENIIDESGMPKERFSAEFPKEGPSILRIQQVVRGDSAAYFCASSPTDLELFFGEGSRLTVL.

This clonotype has just a few counts. This chain uses TRBV24-1 with TRBJ2-1; D is perhaps TRBD1 or TRBD2 (6 bases each). This CDR3 region has 15 residues. The germline V gene has CDR1 KGHDR and CDR2 SFDVKD. V shed 4 bases and J shed 1 base, with 10 bases lying between them. The CDR3 coding sequence is TGTGCCACCAGTGAGGGGGGCGCATCCTACAATGAGCAGTTCTTC. The encoded protein is CATSEGGASYNEQFF.

V is TRBV4-3 and J is TRBJ2-3; D is undetermined. This CDR3 has 13 residues. Germline V gene data show CDR1 as LGHNA and CDR2 as YSLEER. The V end was cut by 3 bases, the J end by 2 bases, with 6 bases between. This CDR3 reads CASSHPTTDTQYF. The CDR3 region has the DNA TGCGCCAGCAGCCATCCCACCACAGATACGCAGTATTTT.

The chain has TRBV7-9 and TRBJ2-3, with D possibly being TRBD1 (5 bases). CDR3 length: 14 residues. The ends were cut back, 5 bases at V and 8 bases at J, with 17 bases in the middle. Per germline, CDR1 SEHNR and CDR2 FQNEAQ (reference sequence). The CDR3 here is CASSKITNQGTQYF. The CDR3, as DNA: TGTGCCAGCAGCAAGATTACCAATCAGGGTACGCAGTATTTT.